The 13 T cell receptor beta chains given below trace back to one sample, sequenced in a study of blood T cell repertoires in COVID-19. Measured with immunoSEQ multiplex PCR; TCRdb has only the in-frame clones, and not every one. The table records fewer than 250,000 clones, around 80% of them present only once. The sample was peripheral blood. These receptors were obtained from a human donor in a cohort sampled during active COVID-19.

This rearrangement joins TRBV10-3 to TRBJ2-1, with 16 positions matching TRBD2. Germline V gives CDR1 ENHRY, CDR2 SYGVKD. This CDR3 comprises 16 residues. Germline trimming cut 7 bases from V and 7 bases from J; bases unmatched to any gene: 7. The CDR3 DNA reads TGTGCCATCACCGGGACTAGCGGGGGGGCCAGAAATGAGCAGTTCTTC. Its protein is CAITGTSGGARNEQFF.

The chain couples TRBV23-1 to TRBJ1-5; D possibly corresponds to TRBD1 (6 bases). TRBV23-1 is known as an ORF, though its function is uncertain. CDR3 length equals 16 residues. V shed 1 base and J shed 7 bases, with 17 bases lying between them. CDR3 sequence: CASSQFGAGAQQPQHF. In DNA form, the CDR3 reads TGCGCCAGCAGTCAATTCGGTGCAGGGGCACAGCAGCCCCAGCATTTT.

The chain joins TRBV5-1 to TRBJ2-7, with D possibly TRBD1 on 6 matching bases. In germline, CDR1 is SGHRS, CDR2 YFSETQ. The CDR3 runs 14 residues. V was trimmed by 4 bases and J by 4 bases, leaving 15 bases between them. In DNA, the CDR3 is TGCGCCAGCAGCCAAACGACAGGCCGATACGAGCAGTACTTC. It translates to CASSQTTGRYEQYF.

The CDR3: CASSPQGVHTEAFF. CDR3 nucleotide sequence: TGTGCCAGCAGCCCGCAGGGGGTCCACACTGAAGCTTTCTTT. The chain couples TRBV7-8 to TRBJ1-1; 7 nucleotides match TRBD1. This CDR3 is 14 amino acids long. The germline V gene encodes CDR1 SGHVS and CDR2 FQNEAQ. V lost 5 bases to trimming and J lost 3 bases; unmatched junction nucleotides: 6.

This chain links TRBV28 with TRBJ1-2; TRBD1 matches 8 bases. Trimming took 6 bases from V and 3 from J; bases not matched to a gene: 3. The CDR3 covers 13 residues. The germline V gene encodes CDR1 MDHEN and CDR2 SYDVKM. The CDR3: CASRPTGDYGYTF. The CDR3 DNA reads as TGTGCCAGCAGACCGACAGGGGACTATGGCTACACCTTC.

This clone was counted only a few times. This chain links TRBV20-1 with TRBJ2-5, with a weak D call TRBD2 (6 bases). Trimming took off 3 bases at V and 4 bases at J, with 15 bases between the two ends. The CDR3 is 14 amino acids. CDR1 is DFQATT and CDR2 is SNEGSKA in the germline V gene (reference sequence). The CDR3 protein is CSASVRGARETQYF. The CDR3 coding sequence is TGCAGTGCTAGTGTGCGGGGAGCCAGAGAGACCCAGTACTTC.

The chain uses TRBV5-4 and TRBJ2-7; no clear D gene. Trimming left V 3 bases short and J 6 bases short, with 16 bases between. There are 14 residues in the CDR3. The germline CDR1 and CDR2 sequences are SGHNT and YYREEE (reference sequence). The CDR3 nucleotides read TGTGCCAGCAGCTCTGGGCCCGCAGGTCTCGAGCAGTACTTC. This encodes CASSSGPAGLEQYF.

V and J are TRBV28 and TRBJ1-5, with D maybe TRBD1 (5 bases). V lost 6 bases, J lost 7 bases, and 16 bases lay in between. In germline, CDR1 is MDHEN, CDR2 SYDVKM. The CDR3 is 14 amino acids. The CDR3 is CASRDNGAAQPQHF. The CDR3 DNA follows: TGTGCCAGCAGGGACAATGGAGCAGCCCAGCCCCAGCATTTT.

This rearrangement joins TRBV30 to TRBJ1-3, with D unresolved. The CDR3 contains 13 residues. The germline V gene encodes CDR1 GTSNPN and CDR2 SVGIG (reference sequence). Trimming took off 5 bases at V and 0 bases at J, with 8 bases between the two ends. The DNA for the CDR3 is TGTGCCTGGGATGTGAGCTCTGGAAACACCATATATTTT. Translating it yields CAWDVSSGNTIYF.

The chain links TRBV19 to TRBJ2-7; 10 nucleotides match TRBD2. CDR3 size: 16 residues. After removal of 2 bases from V and 3 bases from J, the junction contained 7 bases not matched to a gene. Germline CDR1 LNHDA, CDR2 SQIVND (reference sequence). CDR3 sequence: CASSISGLAGVYEQYF. Here the CDR3 DNA reads TGTGCCAGTAGTATAAGTGGGCTAGCGGGAGTCTACGAGCAGTACTTC.

J is TRBJ1-5 and V is TRBV5-8; D is perhaps TRBD1 (5 bases). The CDR3 contains 14 residues. V lost 0 bases and J 6 bases, leaving 10 bases between the germline ends. Germline loops: CDR1 SGHTS, CDR2 YDEGEE. CDR3 DNA sequence: TGTGCCAGCAGCTTGGAGAGGGGAGGTCAGCCCCAGCATTTT. Translated, it gives CASSLERGGQPQHF.

This chain links TRBV19 with TRBJ1-4; perhaps TRBD1 as D (5 bases). Trimming removed 5 bases from V and 7 bases from J, with 8 bases in between. Per germline, CDR1 LNHDA and CDR2 SQIVND (reference sequence). There are 12 residues in the CDR3. As DNA, the CDR3 is TGTGCCAGTAGTGTGGGGCGTGAAAAACTGTTTTTT. Its protein product is CASSVGREKLFF.

This chain links TRBV10-3 with TRBJ1-1, with 9 bases identical to TRBD1. CDR1 and CDR2 from the germline V gene are ENHRY and SYGVKD. The CDR3 has 14 amino acids. The V and J ends lost 6 bases and 0 bases, in that order; junction bases with no gene match: 2. CDR3 residues: CAIRDRGMNTEAFF. The CDR3 DNA sequence: TGTGCCATCAGGGACAGGGGAATGAACACTGAAGCTTTCTTT.